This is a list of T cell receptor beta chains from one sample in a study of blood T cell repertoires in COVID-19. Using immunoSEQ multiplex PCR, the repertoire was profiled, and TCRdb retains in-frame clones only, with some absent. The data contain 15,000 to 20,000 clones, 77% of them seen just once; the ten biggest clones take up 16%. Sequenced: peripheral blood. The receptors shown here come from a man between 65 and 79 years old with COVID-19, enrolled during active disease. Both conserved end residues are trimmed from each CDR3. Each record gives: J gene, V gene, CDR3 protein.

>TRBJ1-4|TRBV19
ASSYTRATNEKLF
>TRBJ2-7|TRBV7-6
ASSLTSGSDYEQY
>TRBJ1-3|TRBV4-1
ASSQAGLGNTIY
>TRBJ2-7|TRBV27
ASSIKPSPYEQY
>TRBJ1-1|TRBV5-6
ASSPHSHTEAF
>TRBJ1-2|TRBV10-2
ASSESRQGLGYT
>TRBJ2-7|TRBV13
ASSPATGGGSKEY
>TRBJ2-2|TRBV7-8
ASSPRTSGSHTNTGELF
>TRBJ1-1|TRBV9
ASSVGLKNTEAF
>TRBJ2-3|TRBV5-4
ASRMTGGDTQY
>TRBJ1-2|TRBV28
ASSLEGRGYGYT
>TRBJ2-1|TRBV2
ASSQRGRAGNEQF
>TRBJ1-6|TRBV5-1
ASSLVGGPLH
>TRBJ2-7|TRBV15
ATSRSSSGYQY
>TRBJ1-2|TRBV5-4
ASSLSTGNYGYT
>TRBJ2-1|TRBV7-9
ASSLDRYNEQF
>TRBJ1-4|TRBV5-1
ASSLASFRYNEKLF
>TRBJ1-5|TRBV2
ASGLNSNQPQH
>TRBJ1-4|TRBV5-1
ASSLGYTGEKLF
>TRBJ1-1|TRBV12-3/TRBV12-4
ASRRRGVTEAF
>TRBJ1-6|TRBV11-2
ASSLGGTGVVSPLH
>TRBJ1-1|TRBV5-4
ASSRPSGTGAFEAF
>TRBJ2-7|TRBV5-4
ASSPKGTGGAGGYEQY
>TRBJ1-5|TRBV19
ASTVMTGSNQPQH
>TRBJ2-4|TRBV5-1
ASSLEGIGPAKNIQY
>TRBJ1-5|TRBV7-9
ASSLTAGEQPQH
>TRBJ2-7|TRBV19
ASADGQGTYEQY
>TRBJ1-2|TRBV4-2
ASSHTASWGYT
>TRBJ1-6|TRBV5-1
ASSLGGQGASPLH
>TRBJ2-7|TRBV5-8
ASSSAGTGGYYEQY
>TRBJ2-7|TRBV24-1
ATSDRTGGKGEQY
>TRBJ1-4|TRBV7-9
ASSPPVLANEKLF
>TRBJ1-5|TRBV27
ASTLTGQANQPQH
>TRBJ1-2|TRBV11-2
ASSLGRDGYT
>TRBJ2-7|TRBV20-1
SASSGFEQY
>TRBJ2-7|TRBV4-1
ASSPPRFPYEQY
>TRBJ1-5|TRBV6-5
ASVPVTENQPQH
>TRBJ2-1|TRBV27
ASRVRDLTYNEQF
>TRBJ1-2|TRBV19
ASSISRGTNYGYT